These 6 T cell receptor beta chains were sequenced from one sample in a study of blood T cell repertoires in COVID-19. Clones were sequenced by immunoSEQ multiplex PCR, and TCRdb holds only the in-frame ones, with some missing. This sample has a few hundred thousand clones; 75% to 85% occur once, and the top ten carry 1.2% to 1.5%. Sequenced material: peripheral blood. The source of these receptors is a woman aged 40 to 50 who had recovered from COVID-19.

The gene calls are TRBV6-5 and TRBJ2-1; 9 bases agree with TRBD2. Trimming took 3 bases from V and 6 from J; bases not matched to a gene: 9. Germline lookup yields CDR1 MNHEY and CDR2 SVGAGI. The CDR3 sequence is 16 residues long. This CDR3 is CASSYSRLAGLNEQFF. In DNA form, the CDR3 reads TGTGCCAGCAGTTATAGTAGGCTAGCGGGGCTCAATGAGCAGTTCTTC.

The gene calls are TRBV30 and TRBJ2-5; no reliable D call. The germline V gene has CDR1 GTSNPN and CDR2 SVGIG (reference sequence). The CDR3 spans 13 residues. Trimming left V 0 bases short and J 1 base short, with 6 bases between. CDR3 DNA: TGTGCCTGGAGTGTGGGCACCCAAGAGACCCAGTACTTC. This translates into CAWSVGTQETQYF.

The chain links TRBV7-9 to TRBJ1-4, with TRBD1 identical over 7 bases. This CDR3 is built from 15 residues. Germline assignment: CDR1 SEHNR and CDR2 FQNEAQ (reference sequence). With V trimmed by 7 bases and J by 0 bases, 5 bases remained unmatched. The DNA of the CDR3 is TGTGCCAGCAACAGAGGGACAGCAACTAATGAAAAACTGTTTTTT. Its translation: CASNRGTATNEKLFF.

The rearrangement uses TRBV6-6 and TRBJ1-5; 9 bases align to TRBD1. This CDR3 has 15 amino acids. CDR1 is MNHNY and CDR2 is SVGAGI in the germline V gene (reference sequence). J was trimmed by 6 bases and V by 6 bases; bases with no gene match: 9. The CDR3 bases are TGTGCCAGCAGCTTCGGACAGGGGATGGGTCAGCCCCAGCATTTT. As protein: CASSFGQGMGQPQHF.

The V and J genes are TRBV5-1 and TRBJ2-3; a possible D gene is TRBD2 (6 bases). The CDR3 has 16 amino acids. V was clipped by 0 bases and J by 0 bases, with 11 bases between them. CDR1 is SGHRS, CDR2 YFSETQ, per germline. CDR3 DNA: TGCGCCAGCAGCTTGGCCGGCGGGGAAAGCACAGATACGCAGTATTTT. Protein sequence: CASSLAGGESTDTQYF.

The rearrangement links TRBV7-3 to TRBJ2-1, with 11 nucleotides matching TRBD2. With V trimmed by 0 bases and J by 2 bases, 3 bases remained unmatched. Germline-derived CDR1 and CDR2 are SGHTA and FQGTGA. This CDR3 has 17 residues. The CDR3 DNA reads as TGTGCCAGCAGCTTAACTAGCGGGGGGGCCGCCTACAATGAGCAGTTCTTC. This codes for CASSLTSGGAAYNEQFF.